This T cell receptor (beta chain) was recovered during a study of OX40 agonist ivuxolimab in advanced cancers. About this clone: What it binds is not known.

Notes on the study in general: Individuals who were partial responders at 0.1-3.0 mg/kg had clonal expansion that ranked among the lowest. Clonal expansion from baseline to week 6 occurred in both CD4+ and CD8+ T cells.

The CDR3 runs to 17 residues. Germline CDR1 is GTSNPN and CDR2 is SVGIG (reference sequence). The J segment lost 4 bases and the V segment lost 2 bases, leaving 14 bases of the junction unmatched. Assay used: immunoSEQ multiplex PCR; TCRdb lists only in-frame clones, some missing. This table holds 99,000 or so clones, 84% found once. The sequence came from an adult with an advanced solid tumor such as melanoma, head and neck, liver or kidney cancer. The chain uses TRBV30 and TRBJ2-5; 9 nucleotides align to TRBD2. The input for sequencing was CD4+ or CD8+ T cells sorted from blood, taken in a trial of the OX40 agonist ivuxolimab. CDR3 in amino acids: CAWSQGEAGGRGETQYF. The CDR3 DNA reads as TGTGCCTGGAGTCAAGGAGAAGCGGGGGGACGGGGAGAGACCCAGTACTTC.